This T cell receptor (beta chain) was retrieved from a study of blood T cells in healthy people across ages. Alongside a J-beta primer mix, a sample-barcoded 5' primer served in a second PCR lasting 7 to 11 cycles. Each sample yielded at least 3 million CDR3-containing paired-end reads. One entry per CDR3 protein results from TCRdb running MiXCR on the 5' RACE reads. The table includes some 850,000 distinct CDR3 sequences, more than 25% detected once. In addition, the sample was reused for a study of T cells of mothers and their children.

The sequence was collected from a boy aged 5-17 years in good health. The sequencing sample was made of blood.

The chain's CDR3 is CASSVNNRGPDTQYF. The DNA of the CDR3 is TGTGCCAGCAGCGTCAACAACAGGGGGCCAGATACGCAGTATTTT. The chain joins TRBV6-1 to TRBJ2-3; 9 bases align to TRBD1. The ends lost 6 bases at V and 4 bases at J; junction bases unmatched: 8. The germline V gene encodes CDR1 MNHNS and CDR2 SASEGT. This CDR3 has 15 residues.